This note documents a single TCR beta chain sequence. This record comes from a study of T cell changes during pregnancy in multiple sclerosis. From germline, CDR1 is SGHNT and CDR2 YYREEE (reference sequence). The ends were cut back, 0 bases at V and 3 bases at J, with 12 bases in the middle. The length of the CDR3 is 15 residues. TCRdb's table, derived via immunoSEQ multiplex PCR, lists solely in-frame clones and lacks some. Of 76,000 or so clones listed, 93% are singletons. This chain joins TRBV5-4 and TRBJ1-1; D is possibly TRBD1 (5 bases). The clonotype was recovered from a female donor in good health, enrolled as a control in a pregnancy study. Material: peripheral blood, obtained in the second trimester of pregnancy. CDR3 protein: CASSLGRQGDTEAFF. CDR3 DNA sequence: TGTGCCAGCAGCTTGGGTCGACAAGGGGACACTGAAGCTTTCTTT.